What follows are 10 T cell receptor beta chains derived from one specimen sequenced in a study of T cell changes during pregnancy in multiple sclerosis. Here immunoSEQ multiplex PCR was the method, and the copy in TCRdb shows in-frame clones only, minus some. Found here are about 40,000 clones, around 90% of them singletons; the top ten hold more than 0.7%. Specimen: CD4+ T cells from peripheral blood mononuclear cells, collected after pregnancy. Source of these receptors: a female donor with multiple sclerosis, enrolled in a pregnancy study.

This chain joins TRBV6-6 and TRBJ2-2; 8 bases match TRBD1. V shed 7 bases and J 7 bases; nucleotides not matched to a gene: 8. Looked up from germline, CDR1 is MNHNY and CDR2 is SVGAGI (reference sequence). The CDR3 runs 14 residues. The CDR3 here is CASIEQGDVGELFF. The CDR3 nucleotides read TGTGCCAGCATTGAACAGGGGGACGTCGGGGAGCTGTTTTTT.

This clone has just one count. This chain connects TRBV7-6 to TRBJ1-3; 10 positions match TRBD1. From germline, CDR1 is SGHVS and CDR2 FNYEAQ. The CDR3 runs 17 residues. Trimming cost V 8 bases and J 2 bases; bases outside gene matches: 12. The CDR3 DNA sequence: TGTGCCAGCTACTCGGGGGGGACAGGGGAGCCTGGAAACACCATATATTTT. This sequence encodes CASYSGGTGEPGNTIYF.

This sequence joins TRBV7-2 and TRBJ2-7; 7 bases are shared with TRBD1. The J segment lost 0 bases and the V segment lost 5 bases, leaving 10 bases of the junction unmatched. In germline, CDR1 is SGHTA, CDR2 FQGNSA. CDR3 length: 16 amino acids. The CDR3 loop reads CASSLRTGRSSYEQYF. The CDR3 nucleotides are TGTGCCAGCAGCCTGAGGACAGGACGCAGCTCCTACGAGCAGTACTTC.

V gene TRBV30 combines with J gene TRBJ1-4; D gene uncertain. Germline V CDR1 and CDR2: GTSNPN, SVGIG (reference sequence). V was shortened by 3 bases and J by 7 bases, with 21 bases between the two germline ends. The CDR3 has 16 amino acids. The CDR3, as DNA: TGTGCCTGGAGCCGGGGATTAAACTATTGGGGTGAAAAACTGTTTTTT. Its translation is CAWSRGLNYWGEKLFF.

The chain has TRBV5-1 and TRBJ1-1; D perhaps matches TRBD1 (6 bases). Trimming left V 5 bases short and J 0 bases short, with 14 bases between. The V gene's germline CDR1 is SGHRS and CDR2 YFSETQ. CDR3 length equals 15 residues. CDR3 sequence (DNA): TGCGCCAGCAGGGTGACAGGACCTATGAACACTGAAGCTTTCTTT. Translating gives CASRVTGPMNTEAFF.

For this clone: An end of the junction does not agree with germline; a read error may underlie this. The chain combines TRBV7-7 with TRBJ1-1; D may be TRBD1 (5 bases). This CDR3 has 13 residues. Germline CDR1 reads SSHAT; CDR2 reads FNYEAQ (reference sequence). CDR3: CASSLTGSTEAFF. For the CDR3, the DNA is TGTGCTAGCAGCTTAACAGGTAGCACTGAAGCTTTCTTT.

This clone was observed a few times. The rearrangement links TRBV6-5 to TRBJ1-1; no clear D gene. Germline V CDR1 and CDR2: MNHEY, SVGAGI. V was pared by 7 bases and J by 1 base, with 7 bases between. This CDR3 is 12 amino acids long. Here the CDR3 reads CASTDSNTEAFF. CDR3 nucleotides: TGTGCCAGCACGGACTCGAACACTGAAGCTTTCTTT.

The V and J genes are TRBV2 and TRBJ2-1, with 13 nucleotides matching TRBD2. CDR1 and CDR2 (germline): SNHLY, FYNNEI. This CDR3 comprises 15 residues. The ends lost 4 bases at V and 9 bases at J; junction bases unmatched: 6. The CDR3 reads CASSVLAGGPREQFF. The DNA for the CDR3 is TGTGCCAGCAGTGTACTAGCGGGGGGGCCGCGTGAGCAGTTCTTC.

This chain connects TRBV25-1 to TRBJ2-7; D is undetermined. The germline V gene encodes CDR1 MGHDK and CDR2 SYGVNS. This CDR3 comprises 14 residues. V was cut by 5 bases and J by 4 bases, with 15 bases left in between. This chain's CDR3 is CASSKDTEPYEQYF. CDR3 nucleotides: TGTGCCAGCAGTAAAGACACCGAGCCTTACGAGCAGTACTTC.

The rearrangement uses TRBV5-6 and TRBJ2-3; no clear D. Germline V CDR1 and CDR2: SGHDT, YYEEEE. Between the trimmed V and J ends, which lost 2 bases and 7 bases, there was a span of 14 bases. This CDR3 comprises 14 residues. Here the CDR3 DNA reads TGTGCCAGCAGCTTCCGCATGAGTCCCTATACGCAGTATTTT. Its protein product is CASSFRMSPYTQYF.